A single sample gave rise to the 3 T cell receptor beta chains below, sequenced in a study of T cell responses to AZD1222 COVID-19 vaccine. Measured with immunoSEQ multiplex PCR; TCRdb has only the in-frame clones, and not every one. The data contain more than 85,000 clones, roughly nine tenths of them singletons. The sequences come from peripheral blood, collected on day 0 of AZD1222 vaccination. The origin of the receptors is an adult in good health.

The DNA of the CDR3 is TGTGCCAGCAGCCTCGGACAGGGGAACCAGCATTTT. The encoded protein is CASSLGQGNQHF. The chain uses TRBV14 and TRBJ1-5; 9 nucleotides align to TRBD1. This CDR3 is built from 12 residues. CDR1 is SGHDN and CDR2 is FVKESK in the germline V gene. The V segment lost 4 bases and the J segment 12 bases; nucleotides outside the gene matches: 4.

This sequence joins TRBV7-9 and TRBJ2-1, with 12 bases matching TRBD2. The CDR3 totals 18 residues. The V segment lost 1 base and the J segment 0 bases; nucleotides outside the gene matches: 4. Per the germline V gene, CDR1 is SEHNR and CDR2 is FQNEAQ (reference sequence). CDR3 protein: CASSLGSSGRDSYNEQFF. The CDR3 DNA is TGTGCCAGCAGCTTAGGATCTAGCGGGAGGGACTCCTACAATGAGCAGTTCTTC.

This chain links TRBV11-2 with TRBJ1-1; 10 nucleotides line up with TRBD1. J lost 10 bases, V lost 5 bases, and 22 bases had no gene match. This CDR3 is built from 18 residues. The V gene's germline CDR1 is SGHAT and CDR2 FQNNGV. This chain's CDR3 is CASSHPWRQGARGISAFF. In DNA, the CDR3 is TGTGCCAGCAGCCATCCTTGGAGACAGGGGGCAAGGGGAATATCAGCTTTCTTT. The variable domain in full, with the rest retrieved from reference TRBV11-2 and TRBJ1-1, is EAGVAQSPRYKIIEKRQSVAFWCNPISGHATLYWYQQILGQGPKLLIQFQNNGVVDDSQLPKDRFSAERLKGVDSTLKIQPAKLEDSAVYLCASSHPWRQGARGISAFFGQGTRLTVV.